This T cell receptor (beta chain) originates from a study of shared T cell receptors in the human thymus. Produced via immunoSEQ multiplex PCR; TCRdb's table is partial and in-frame only. The repertoire holds under 450,000 clones, 85% to 95% seen once, with roughly 0.021% in the top ten. This CDR3 has 19 amino acids. J gave up 2 bases and V 7 bases, and 22 bases lay outside the gene matches. Germline loops: CDR1 LGHNA, CDR2 YNFKEQ. The source is a human donor. Sequenced sample: thymocytes. J is TRBJ1-2 and V is TRBV4-2; TRBD1 aligns across 7 bases. The DNA of the CDR3 is TGTGCCAGCACAGATAATGAAATTTATTTGGGACAGCGGAACTATGGCTACACCTTC. It codes for CASTDNEIYLGQRNYGYTF.